A selection of T cell receptor beta chains follows, all from one sample in a study of T cell responses to AZD1222 COVID-19 vaccine. TCRdb's table, derived via immunoSEQ multiplex PCR, lists solely in-frame clones and lacks some. The table shows 100,000 to 150,000 clones, with 89% occurring only once. The sample was peripheral blood, taken on day 0 of AZD1222 vaccination. The origin of the receptors is an adult in good health. CDR3s include the opening cysteine and the closing phenylalanine or tryptophan.

V gene,CDR3 protein
TRBV12-3/TRBV12-4,CASSLDRSTEAFF
TRBV18,CASSPKGVEKLFF
TRBV2,CASSAFRNTIYF
TRBV30,CASRDSFNEKLFF
TRBV2,CASSLTSMAKNIQYF
TRBV9,CASSVAETNNYGYTF
TRBV2,CASSLQGTSTDTQYF
TRBV28,CASSPGGTGLHQPQHF
TRBV7-2,CASSLQGLETQYF
TRBV19,CASSWGGTARNEQFF
TRBV2,CASSVVAGQYF
TRBV7-2,CASSLAGGGPGSYEQYF
TRBV7-8,CASSPWGVSRVKNEQYF
TRBV24-1,CATSDSRANQPQHF
TRBV21-1,CASSKARGGQDYTGELFF
TRBV11-3,CASSHVLTSGRFDGELFF
TRBV10-3,CAINGDRGSGYTF
TRBV7-6,CASSLVGVREGSEQFF
TRBV18,CASSPDIAGTGELFF
TRBV25-1,CASSEYRTGFENIQYF
TRBV5-1,CASSFEGAKEKLFF
TRBV7-2,CASSPVGGANVLTF
TRBV6-1,CASSEVGGLYEQYF
TRBV7-7,CASSQLGRLAADSYEQYF
TRBV30,CACQNKGSSYGYTF
TRBV6-5,CASTGMDYGYTF
TRBV6-4,CATFWRNSNQPQHF
TRBV2,CASDRGNYGYTF
TRBV27,CASRRGEETQYF
TRBV7-8,CASSPTGKEQYF
TRBV18,CASSPPSGQLEAFF
TRBV6-5,CASSTTDRAGNTIYF
TRBV30,CGLSSRVDQPQHF
TRBV11-2,CASSFSSGAQREQYF
TRBV3-1/TRBV3-2,CASSLSGPGEQYF
TRBV5-1,CASSYTGLAGQETQYF
TRBV28,CATDRQGAYNEQFF
TRBV4-1,CASSQAQRYNEQFF
TRBV5-1,CASSSKLASYGYTF
TRBV18,CASSQLINAGEAFF
TRBV19,CASTPGQGVDGYTF
TRBV9,CASRKGPAGEKLFF
TRBV21-1,CAREFDRGPRGEQYF
TRBV27,CATSSTSRGRGTEAFF
TRBV27,CASTRGKGVGETQYF